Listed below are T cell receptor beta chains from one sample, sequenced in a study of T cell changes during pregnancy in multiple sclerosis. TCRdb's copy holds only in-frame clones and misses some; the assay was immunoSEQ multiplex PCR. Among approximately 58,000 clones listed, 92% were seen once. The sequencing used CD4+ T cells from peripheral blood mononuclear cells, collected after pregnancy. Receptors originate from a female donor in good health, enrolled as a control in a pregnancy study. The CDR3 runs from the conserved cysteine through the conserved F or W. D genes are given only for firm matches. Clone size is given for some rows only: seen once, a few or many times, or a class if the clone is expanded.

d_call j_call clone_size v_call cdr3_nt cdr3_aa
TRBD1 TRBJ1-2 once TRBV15 TGTGCCACCAGCAGAGATAGGGCCCCCGGACAGGGGAGCTATGGCTACACCTTC CATSRDRAPGQGSYGYTF
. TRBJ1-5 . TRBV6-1 TGTGCCAGCAGTGCTAGACAGAATAGCAATCAGCCCCAGCATTTT CASSARQNSNQPQHF
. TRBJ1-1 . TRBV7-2 TGTGCCAGCAGCCGGGGGGGAAGAAACACTGAAGCTTTCTTT CASSRGGRNTEAFF
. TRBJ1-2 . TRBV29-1 TGCAGCGTTAGGGGAGGGGATTTTGGCTACACCTTC CSVRGGDFGYTF
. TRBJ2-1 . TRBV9 TGTGCCAGCAGCGCCCTCGGGGAAAATGAGCAGTTCTTC CASSALGENEQFF
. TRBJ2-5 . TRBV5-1 TGCGCCAGCAGCCCGGACTACGCAGAGACCCAGTACTTC CASSPDYAETQYF
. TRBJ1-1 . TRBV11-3 TGTGCCAGCAGCGGATCCGGGGAAGCTTTCTTT CASSGSGEAFF
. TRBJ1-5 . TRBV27 TGTGCCAGCAGTAAGGGGAATCAGCCCCAGCATTTT CASSKGNQPQHF
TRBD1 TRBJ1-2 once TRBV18 TGTGCCAGCTCACGGGACAGGGCAGGCTACACCTTC CASSRDRAGYTF
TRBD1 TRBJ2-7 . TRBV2 TGTGCCAGCAGTGCGGACAGGCTCGGTCAGGACTTC CASSADRLGQDF
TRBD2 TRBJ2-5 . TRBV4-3 TGCGCCAGCGCCAAAGGGAGGGCAGAGACCCAGTACTTC CASAKGRAETQYF
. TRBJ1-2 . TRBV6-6 TGTGCCAGCACACCAGCTAACTATGGCTACACCTTC CASTPANYGYTF
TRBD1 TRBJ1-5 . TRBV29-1 TGCAGCGTTTTAACGGACAGGTTGAATCAGCCCCAGCATTTT CSVLTDRLNQPQHF
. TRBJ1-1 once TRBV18 TGTGCCAGCTCGGACACACAGGCGGGACACACTGAAGCTTTCTTT CASSDTQAGHTEAFF
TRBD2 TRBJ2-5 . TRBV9 TGTGCCAGCAGCCCTCGACAGGGTCGACTAGCGGGGGCCGGGGGGGAGACCCAGTACTTC CASSPRQGRLAGAGGETQYF
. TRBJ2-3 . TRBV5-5 TGTGCCAGCAGCTTCCCACTAGGGGGGGCGACAGATACGCAGTATTTT CASSFPLGGATDTQYF
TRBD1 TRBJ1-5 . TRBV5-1 TGCGCCAGCAGCGCGACAGGGGGGGACTTAGCCCAGCATTTT CASSATGGDLAQHF
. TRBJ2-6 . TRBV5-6 TGTGCCAGCAGCTTGGCCGGGACACCGTCCTCTGGGGCCAACGTCCTGACTTTC CASSLAGTPSSGANVLTF
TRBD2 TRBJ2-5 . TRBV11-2 TGTGCCAGCAGCTCGGGACTAGCGGGGGGAAAGACCCAGTACTTC CASSSGLAGGKTQYF
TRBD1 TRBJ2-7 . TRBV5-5 TGTGCCAGCAGATATACAGGGGGCGACGAGCAGTACTTC CASRYTGGDEQYF
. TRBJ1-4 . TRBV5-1 TGCGCCAGCCGTGCGACAGGTACTAATGAAAAACTGTTTTTT CASRATGTNEKLFF
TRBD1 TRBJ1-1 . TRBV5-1 TGCGCCAGCAGCAAGGGACAGAGCATGAACACTGAAGCTTTCTTT CASSKGQSMNTEAFF
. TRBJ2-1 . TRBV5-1 TGCGCCAGCAGCGTGGAACCAGCGCGCAATGAGCAGTTCTTC CASSVEPARNEQFF
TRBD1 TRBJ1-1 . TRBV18 TGTGCCAGCTCCCGAGGGGGCCACTTAAACACTGAAGCTTTCTTT CASSRGGHLNTEAFF
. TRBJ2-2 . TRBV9 TGTGCCAGCAGCGTAGCTTTGGGGGGGAACACCGGGGAGCTGTTTTTT CASSVALGGNTGELFF
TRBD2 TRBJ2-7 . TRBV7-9 TGTGCCAGCAGCTCTACTAGCGGGTGGTCCTACGAGCAGTACTTC CASSSTSGWSYEQYF
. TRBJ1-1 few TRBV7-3 TGTGCCAGCAGCTTATTTTTATCCACTGAAGCTTTCTTT CASSLFLSTEAFF
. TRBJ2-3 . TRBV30 TGTGCCTGGAGTAAAGGGGGCACAGATACGCAGTATTTT CAWSKGGTDTQYF
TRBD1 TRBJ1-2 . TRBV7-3 TGTGCCAGCAGCTTAATAGGGACAGGGGTAGTCTATGGCTACACCTTC CASSLIGTGVVYGYTF
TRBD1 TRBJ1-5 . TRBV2 TGTGCCAGCAGTGGGGACAGGGGGCGGCCGTTCTTT CASSGDRGRPFF
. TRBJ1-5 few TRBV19 TGTGCCAGTAGCCGTATTGACAGCAGCAATCAGCCCCAGCATTTT CASSRIDSSNQPQHF
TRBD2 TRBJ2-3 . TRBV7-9 TGTGCCAGCAGCTTTAGCGGGGGAAGAGATACGCAGTATTTT CASSFSGGRDTQYF
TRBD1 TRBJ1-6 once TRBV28 TGCGCCAGCAGTGCCGGGACAGGGCTCTATAATTCACCCCTCCACTTT CASSAGTGLYNSPLHF
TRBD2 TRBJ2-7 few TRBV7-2 TGTGCCAGCAGCCAAGCGCTAGCGGGGGGGCTAGGGCAGTACTTC CASSQALAGGLGQYF
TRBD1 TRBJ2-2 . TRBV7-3 TGTGCCAGCAGCCCTCGGACAGGGCTGAACACCGGGGAGCTGTTTTTT CASSPRTGLNTGELFF
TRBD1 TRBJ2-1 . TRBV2 TGTGCCAGCAGTGCGGACAGGGTTAGGTCCTACAATGAGCAGTTCTTC CASSADRVRSYNEQFF
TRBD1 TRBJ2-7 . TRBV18 TGTGCCAGCTCACCAGGTACCAAAGGTACAGGGGGTGGCTCCTACGAGCAGTACTTC CASSPGTKGTGGGSYEQYF
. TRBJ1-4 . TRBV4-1 TGCGCCAGCAGTCCCGCTCCGGGGACAACTAATGAAAAACTGTTTTTT CASSPAPGTTNEKLFF
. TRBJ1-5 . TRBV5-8 TGTGCCAGCAGACAGCGGGGCGGACAGAATCAGCCCCAGCATTTT CASRQRGGQNQPQHF
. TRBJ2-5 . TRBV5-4 TGTGCCAGCAGCTTCGGGACTCGCGAGACCCAGTACTTC CASSFGTRETQYF
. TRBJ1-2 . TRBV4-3 TGCGCCAGCAGCCAAGTTCTCGGCTACAGTGCCGGCTACACCTTC CASSQVLGYSAGYTF
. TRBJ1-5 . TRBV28 TGTGCCAGCAGTGGGTGGATGGGCCCCAATAGCAATCAGCCCCAGCATTTT CASSGWMGPNSNQPQHF
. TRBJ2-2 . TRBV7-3 TGTGCCAGCAGCCCAAGGGGCAGTTCGAACACCGGGGAGCTGTTTTTT CASSPRGSSNTGELFF
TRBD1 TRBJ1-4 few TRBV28 TGTGCCAGCAGTTTAGTCGGACAGGGGGATGAAAAACTGTTTTTT CASSLVGQGDEKLFF
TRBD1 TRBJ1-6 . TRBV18 TGTGCCAGCTCGCCAAATACAGGGGGACAGTTTAATTCACCCCTCCACTTT CASSPNTGGQFNSPLHF
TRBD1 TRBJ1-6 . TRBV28 TGTGCCAGCAGTCGTACGACAGGGATTGGGAATTCACCCCTCCACTTT CASSRTTGIGNSPLHF
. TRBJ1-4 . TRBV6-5 TGTGCCAGCAGTTACTCAGGGGCAAGTGGGGAAAAACTGTTTTTT CASSYSGASGEKLFF
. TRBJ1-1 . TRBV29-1 TGCAGCGTTGGCGCTGGGGGGGGCATGAACACTGAAGCTTTCTTT CSVGAGGGMNTEAFF
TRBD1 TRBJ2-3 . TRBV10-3 TGTGCCACTGCTCGGGACAGGCGAGGAGATACGCAGTATTTT CATARDRRGDTQYF
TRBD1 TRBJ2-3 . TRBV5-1 TGCGCCAGCAGACTAGACAGGGCGACGAGATCAGATACGCAGTATTTT CASRLDRATRSDTQYF
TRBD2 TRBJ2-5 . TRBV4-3 TGCGCCAGCCCTTACTTACTAGCGGGGGACCCCCAAGAGACCCAGTACTTC CASPYLLAGDPQETQYF
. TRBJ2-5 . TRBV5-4 TGTGCCAGCAGCTTGCCCGGGGAGAGCCAGTACTTC CASSLPGESQYF
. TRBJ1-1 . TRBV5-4 TGTGCCAGCAGCCCAAGGGGACAGAACACTGAAGCTTTCTTT CASSPRGQNTEAFF
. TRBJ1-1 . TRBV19 TGTGCCCGACGGGGAACTGAAGCTTTCTTT CARRGTEAFF
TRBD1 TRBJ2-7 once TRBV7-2 TGTGCCAGCAGCCCGGGACAGGGGGCCAGGGAGCAGTACTTC CASSPGQGAREQYF
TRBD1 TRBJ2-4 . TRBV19 TGTGCCAGTACCGATCCCAGGACAGGGGGCATCATTCAGTACTTC CASTDPRTGGIIQYF
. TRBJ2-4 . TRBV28 TGTGCCAGCAGCCGCCCCGGGACAAAAAACATTCAGTACTTC CASSRPGTKNIQYF
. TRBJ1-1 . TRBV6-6 TGTGCCAGCAGTCCCCGGACAGCCGGGAACACTGAAGCTTTCTTT CASSPRTAGNTEAFF
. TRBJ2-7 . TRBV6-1 TGTGCCAGCAGTGGAAAAACAGGGTCCGAGCAGTACTTC CASSGKTGSEQYF
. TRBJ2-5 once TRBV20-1 TGCAGTGCTGTAAGGACTACCCAGTACTTC CSAVRTTQYF